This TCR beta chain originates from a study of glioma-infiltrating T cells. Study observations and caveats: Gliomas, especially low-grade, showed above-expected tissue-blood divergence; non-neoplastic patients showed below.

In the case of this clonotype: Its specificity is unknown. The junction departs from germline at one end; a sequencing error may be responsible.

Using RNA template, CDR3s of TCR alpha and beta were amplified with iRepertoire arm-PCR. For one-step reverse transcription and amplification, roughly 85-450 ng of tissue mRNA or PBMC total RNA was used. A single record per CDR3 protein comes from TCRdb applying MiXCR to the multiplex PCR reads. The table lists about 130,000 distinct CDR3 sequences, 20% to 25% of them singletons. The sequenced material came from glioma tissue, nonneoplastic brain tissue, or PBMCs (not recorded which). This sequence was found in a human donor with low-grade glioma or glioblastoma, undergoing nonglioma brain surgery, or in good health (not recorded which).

This chain's CDR3 is CSASLARGNGQFF. For the CDR3, the DNA is TGCAGTGCTAGTTTGGCACGCGGGAATGGGCAGTTCTTC. The chain couples TRBV20-1 to TRBJ2-1, with D possibly being TRBD2 (6 bases). Germline values: CDR1 DFQATT, CDR2 SNEGSKA (reference sequence). The CDR3 extends over 13 amino acids.